The 22 T cell receptor beta chains listed next were all sequenced from one sample in a study of shared clonotypes between healthy human individuals. Only in-frame clones appear in the TCRdb table, and some are missing; sequencing was by immunoSEQ multiplex PCR. This table holds 2 million to 3 million clones, roughly 93% found once. The sequenced sample consisted of naive CD4+ T cells from PBMCs. Subset given: CD45RA+ positively selected. Receptor source: a young man in good health. Some clones in this sample may be carry-over from other donors' samples.

The gene calls are TRBV7-6 and TRBJ2-5, with 12 bases aligning to TRBD2. CDR3 size: 16 residues. In germline, CDR1 is SGHVS, CDR2 FNYEAQ. V was pared by 2 bases and J by 4 bases, with 5 bases of the junction left unmatched. In nucleotides, the CDR3 is TGTGCCAGCAGCTTACTTCCTAGCGGGGGGGGAGAGACCCAGTACTTC. Translated: CASSLLPSGGGETQYF.

The chain links TRBV5-4 to TRBJ2-7, with D tentatively TRBD1 or TRBD2 (6 bases each). Germline loops: CDR1 SGHNT, CDR2 YYREEE (reference sequence). With 0 bases removed from V and 7 bases from J, the gap between germline ends came to 17 bases. The CDR3 loop spans 15 amino acids. CDR3 region: CASSLGGGLAKEQYF. In DNA form, the CDR3 reads TGTGCCAGCAGCTTGGGAGGGGGACTGGCGAAGGAGCAGTACTTC.

Details on this clone: Other DNA sequences in the same sample also yield this CDR3. The CDR3 coding sequence is TGCGCCAGCAGCGACAGCCAAGAGACCCAGTACTTC. Amino acid sequence: CASSDSQETQYF. This chain connects TRBV5-1 to TRBJ2-5, with D possibly matching TRBD1 (5 bases). The ends were cut back, 4 bases at V and 1 base at J, with 5 bases in the middle. The CDR3 length is 12 residues. Germline V gene data show CDR1 as SGHRS and CDR2 as YFSETQ.

This chain links TRBV2 with TRBJ2-6, with no clear D. CDR3 size: 18 residues. The V gene's germline CDR1 is SNHLY and CDR2 FYNNEI. V was trimmed by 4 bases and J by 0 bases, leaving 16 bases between them. The CDR3 nucleotides read TGTGCCAGCAGTGGACCTGGCACCCCAGACTCTGGGGCCAACGTCCTGACTTTC. It encodes CASSGPGTPDSGANVLTF.

Only a few counts were recorded for this clone. V is TRBV7-3 and J is TRBJ2-5; D call uncertain. Trimming shortened V by 5 bases and J by 2 bases, and 15 bases separated the two germline ends. The CDR3 extends over 15 amino acids. CDR1 and CDR2 from the germline V gene are SGHTA and FQGTGA. As DNA, the CDR3 is TGTGCCAGCAGCCCTGGGCGCGGCTATCAAGAGACCCAGTACTTC. It yields the protein CASSPGRGYQETQYF.

Only one count was recorded for this clone. Other DNA sequences in this specimen translate into the identical CDR3. This sequence joins TRBV5-1 and TRBJ1-2; no clear D. V was shortened by 0 bases and J by 0 bases, with 9 bases between the two germline ends. The CDR3 length is 15 residues. The germline V gene encodes CDR1 SGHRS and CDR2 YFSETQ. Here the CDR3 reads CASSLGQVANYGYTF. The CDR3, as DNA: TGCGCCAGCAGCTTGGGGCAGGTAGCTAACTATGGCTACACCTTC.

Here the CDR3 reads CASRSGQYNSPLHF. CDR3 DNA: TGTGCCAGCAGGTCGGGACAGTATAATTCACCCCTCCACTTT. The chain combines TRBV27 with TRBJ1-6; 7 positions agree with TRBD1. The CDR3 contains 14 residues. The trim removed 6 bases at V and 4 bases at J, leaving 3 bases unmatched. Germline CDR1 and CDR2: MNHEY and SMNVEV (reference sequence).

This clone has a single count. The chain recombines TRBV19 with TRBJ1-5, with 7 bases fitting TRBD1. Trimming at V came to 3 bases and at J to 0 bases, leaving 8 bases not matched to a gene. This CDR3 has 17 amino acids. Germline lookup yields CDR1 LNHDA and CDR2 SQIVND (reference sequence). CDR3 sequence: CASSIPGQVYSNQPQHF. The CDR3 coding sequence is TGTGCCAGTAGTATCCCCGGACAGGTTTATAGCAATCAGCCCCAGCATTTT.

V usage is TRBV5-1 and J usage is TRBJ2-5, with 8 bases that match TRBD1. The J call is doubtful: the DNA matches TRBJ2-7 better. The CDR3 has 15 residues. Germline lookup yields CDR1 SGHRS and CDR2 YFSETQ. For the CDR3, the DNA is TGCGCCAGCAGCCGAAGCGACAGGGGTACCTACGAGCAGTACTTC. Protein sequence: CASSRSDRGTYEQYF.

The V gene is TRBV6-1, the J gene TRBJ2-3; 8 nucleotides match TRBD2. Trimming removed 7 bases from V and 3 bases from J; junction bases left unmatched: 3. Germline V gene lookup returns CDR1 MNHNS and CDR2 SASEGT. This CDR3 contains 13 residues. This chain's CDR3 is CASIVAGTDTQYF. CDR3 bases: TGTGCCAGCATAGTAGCGGGAACAGATACGCAGTATTTT.

The chain joins TRBV9 to TRBJ2-1; 8 bases line up with TRBD2. Germline V CDR1 and CDR2: SGDLS, YYNGEE. V lost 3 bases to trimming and J lost 3 bases; unmatched junction nucleotides: 5. The CDR3 sequence is 15 residues long. The CDR3 here is CASSEAGAVYNEQFF. In DNA, the CDR3 is TGTGCCAGCAGCGAAGCGGGAGCAGTCTACAATGAGCAGTTCTTC.

J is TRBJ1-1 and V is TRBV28; weak D call: TRBD1 (5 bases). Germline CDR1 MDHEN, CDR2 SYDVKM. The CDR3 consists of 15 residues. Between the trimmed V and J ends, which lost 5 bases and 5 bases, there was a span of 18 bases. Here the CDR3 DNA reads TGTGCCAGCAGTACCCCCGGGGGTTCGGAGACTGAAGCTTTCTTT. This sequence encodes CASSTPGGSETEAFF.

The CDR3: CASSPNWGRVNTEAFF. Written as DNA, the CDR3 is TGTGCCAGCAGCCCTAACTGGGGCCGGGTGAACACTGAAGCTTTCTTT. The rearrangement joins TRBV5-6 to TRBJ1-1, with D perhaps TRBD1 (5 bases). The CDR3 runs 16 residues. V shed 4 bases and J shed 0 bases, with 16 bases lying between them. Per germline, CDR1 SGHDT and CDR2 YYEEEE.

The gene calls are TRBV6-6 and TRBJ1-3; 10 bases map to TRBD1. The CDR3 runs to 16 residues. The junction had 5 bases not matched to a gene; V was cut back by 6 bases and J by 0 bases. CDR1 MNHNY and CDR2 SVGAGI come from the germline V gene (reference sequence). The chain's CDR3 is CASSDRGPSSGNTIYF. DNA for the CDR3: TGTGCCAGCAGCGACAGGGGGCCGAGCTCTGGAAACACCATATATTTT.

J is TRBJ1-5 and V is TRBV5-4, with TRBD1 as a possible D gene (5 bases). CDR1 and CDR2 from the germline V gene are SGHNT and YYREEE (reference sequence). The CDR3 has 13 residues. The V gene lost 4 bases and the J gene lost 9 bases, with 14 bases spanning the gap. CDR3 in amino acids: CASSQTGEGPQHF. In DNA form, the CDR3 reads TGTGCCAGCAGCCAGACGGGGGAAGGGCCCCAGCATTTT.

This chain links TRBV25-1 with TRBJ1-3, with 7 nucleotides matching TRBD1. The germline gives CDR1 MGHDK, CDR2 SYGVNS. V was pared by 4 bases and J by 2 bases, with 8 bases of the junction left unmatched. The CDR3 sequence is 16 residues long. CDR3 in DNA: TGTGCCAGCAGTGTGACAACGACAGGGCCTGGAAACACCATATATTTT. Amino acids: CASSVTTTGPGNTIYF.

V gene TRBV5-4 combines with J gene TRBJ1-2, with D perhaps matching TRBD1 (5 bases). The V and J ends lost 0 bases and 5 bases respectively, with 11 bases between them. The CDR3 extends over 14 amino acids. CDR1 and CDR2 from the germline V gene are SGHNT and YYREEE (reference sequence). DNA of the CDR3: TGTGCCAGCAGCTTGGATACAGGCCCTTATGGCTACACCTTC. Translated, it gives CASSLDTGPYGYTF.

This clone is a singleton in its sample. Other nucleotide sequences in the sample specify the same CDR3. The J gene is TRBJ1-1, the V gene TRBV7-3, with D tentatively TRBD1 (5 bases). V lost 2 bases, J lost 0 bases, and 10 bases lay in between. The CDR3 runs 15 residues. Germline V gene sequence: CDR1 SGHTA, CDR2 FQGTGA. CDR3 in DNA: TGTGCCAGCAGCTTAGGGGCAGGGTTGAACACTGAAGCTTTCTTT. Residues: CASSLGAGLNTEAFF.

The rearrangement joins TRBV28 to TRBJ1-2; D remains ambiguous. Deletions cut 5 bases from V and 8 bases from J, with 6 bases between. CDR3 length: 10 amino acids. Germline loops: CDR1 MDHEN, CDR2 SYDVKM. This CDR3 is CASSQRGYTF. The CDR3 nucleotides read TGTGCCAGCAGTCAAAGGGGCTACACCTTC.

Of note for this clone: The sample carries other DNA sequences with the same CDR3. The gene calls are TRBV29-1 and TRBJ2-3; no firm D call. Germline lookup yields CDR1 SQVTM and CDR2 ANQGSEA. The CDR3 contains 12 residues. The V and J ends lost 3 bases and 3 bases respectively, with 7 bases between them. The CDR3 is CSVDLGTDTQYF. CDR3 coding DNA: TGCAGCGTTGATCTGGGGACAGATACGCAGTATTTT.

This chain uses TRBV2 with TRBJ2-3, with no clear D. CDR1 and CDR2 (germline): SNHLY, FYNNEI. The V end was cut by 5 bases, the J end by 3 bases, with 15 bases between. This CDR3 region has 15 residues. CDR3 bases: TGTGCCAGCAGTCTACAAGGGTTGAGGACAGATACGCAGTATTTT. Amino acids: CASSLQGLRTDTQYF.

In its sample, this clone was seen a few times. The V and J genes are TRBV30 and TRBJ1-5; TRBD1 matches 8 bases. Germline CDR1 is GTSNPN and CDR2 is SVGIG (reference sequence). CDR3 length equals 15 residues. The V gene end was trimmed by 0 bases and the J gene end by 4 bases; junction bases not matched to a gene: 5. CDR3 protein: CAWSVQGVGNQPQHF. CDR3 sequence (DNA): TGTGCCTGGAGTGTACAGGGGGTAGGGAATCAGCCCCAGCATTTT.